The next 30 T cell receptor beta chains were all read from a single sample in a study of blood T cell repertoires in COVID-19. Here immunoSEQ multiplex PCR was the method, and the copy in TCRdb shows in-frame clones only, minus some. Here the sample spans 220,000 or so clones, about 94% being singletons. The sample consisted of peripheral blood. The receptors here all came from a man in his sixties with COVID-19, enrolled during active disease.

The chain links TRBV6-5 to TRBJ2-3, with D maybe TRBD2 (6 bases). Per the germline V gene, CDR1 is MNHEY and CDR2 is SVGAGI. The CDR3 length is 15 residues. Trimming removed 0 bases at V and 5 bases at J, with 12 bases between. The CDR3 DNA follows: TGTGCCAGCAGTTACTCGGAGGGACTCCTAGATACGCAGTATTTT. This sequence encodes CASSYSEGLLDTQYF.

J is TRBJ2-1 and V is TRBV9; 10 bases line up with TRBD2. Germline CDR1 is SGDLS and CDR2 is YYNGEE. The CDR3 runs 15 residues. With V trimmed by 4 bases and J by 5 bases, 6 bases remained unmatched. The CDR3 bases are TGTGCCAGCAGCCTTCTAGCGGGGGTGAACAATGAGCAGTTCTTC. This translates into CASSLLAGVNNEQFF.

V is TRBV7-2 and J is TRBJ2-7; 9 bases line up with TRBD2. Germline V gene lookup returns CDR1 SGHTA and CDR2 FQGNSA. J lost 9 bases, V lost 6 bases, and 12 bases had no gene match. The CDR3 is 14 amino acids. The CDR3 sequence is CASSPGLATHWQYF. The CDR3 DNA follows: TGTGCCAGCAGTCCAGGACTAGCGACGCATTGGCAGTACTTC.

About this clone itself: Within the sample, other DNA sequences also encode this same CDR3. The J gene is TRBJ2-3, the V gene TRBV27; 10 bases are a match to TRBD2. Per germline, CDR1 MNHEY and CDR2 SMNVEV (reference sequence). The CDR3 is 15 amino acids. With 6 bases clipped from V and 0 bases from J, the junction kept 3 bases outside the gene matches. The CDR3 DNA reads as TGTGCCAGCAGGAAGACTAGCGGGAGCACAGATACGCAGTATTTT. Amino acid sequence: CASRKTSGSTDTQYF.

This chain joins TRBV30 and TRBJ2-1; D unclear. Germline CDR1 GTSNPN, CDR2 SVGIG (reference sequence). The V end lost 7 bases, the J end lost 5 bases, and 18 bases lay between the germline ends. This CDR3 has 14 residues. This chain's CDR3 is CAFLSHQTNNEQFF. CDR3 nucleotide sequence: TGTGCCTTCCTATCACACCAAACTAACAATGAGCAGTTCTTC.

DNA for the CDR3: TGTGCCAGCAGGGAACAACTTTTCGGAGATCAGCCCCAGCATTTT. This sequence encodes CASREQLFGDQPQHF. The chain links TRBV2 to TRBJ1-5; D is unresolved. V lost 6 bases to trimming and J lost 5 bases, with 17 bases between them. Germline V lookup: CDR1 SNHLY, CDR2 FYNNEI. This CDR3 is built from 15 residues.

J is TRBJ2-5 and V is TRBV30; a possible D gene is TRBD1 (6 bases). Per germline, CDR1 GTSNPN and CDR2 SVGIG (reference sequence). Trimming took off 2 bases at V and 4 bases at J, with 11 bases between the two ends. This CDR3 region has 13 residues. CDR3 protein: CAWSLGAGETQYF. In DNA form, the CDR3 reads TGTGCCTGGAGTCTGGGGGCAGGAGAGACCCAGTACTTC.

CDR3 nucleotides: TGTGCCAGTAGTACAAGGAGCCCCATTAACACCGGGGAGCTGTTTTTT. As protein: CASSTRSPINTGELFF. The rearrangement links TRBV19 to TRBJ2-2; D is uncertain. Germline CDR1 LNHDA, CDR2 SQIVND (reference sequence). The CDR3 runs 16 residues. Trimming cost V 4 bases and J 2 bases, with 14 bases left between them.

The chain joins TRBV3-1 (or the pseudogene TRBV3-2) to TRBJ2-3; D is unresolved. This CDR3 contains 12 residues. Per germline, CDR1 LGHDT and CDR2 YNNKEL (reference sequence). V lost 2 bases and J 8 bases, leaving 8 bases between the germline ends. The CDR3 reads CASSQTTGTQYF. The CDR3 nucleotides are TGTGCCAGCAGCCAAACGACTGGTACGCAGTATTTT.

The V and J genes are TRBV5-1 and TRBJ2-1; possible D gene TRBD1, 5 bases. Trimming pared 4 bases from V and 7 bases from J, leaving 12 bases between. This CDR3 comprises 13 residues. Per the germline V gene, CDR1 is SGHRS and CDR2 is YFSETQ. Written as DNA, the CDR3 is TGCGCCAGCAGCCTAGAAAAGGGGAATGAGCAGTTCTTC. Its translation: CASSLEKGNEQFF.

This rearrangement joins TRBV10-1 to TRBJ2-6, with D perhaps TRBD1 (5 bases). The CDR3 length is 15 residues. Germline V gene data show CDR1 as WNHNN and CDR2 as SYGVQD (reference sequence). Trimming removed 7 bases from V and 2 bases from J, with 12 bases in between. The CDR3 here is CASMRPRAGANVLTF. Here the CDR3 DNA reads TGCGCCAGCATGCGCCCCAGGGCTGGGGCCAACGTCCTGACTTTC.

This rearrangement joins TRBV7-9 to TRBJ2-7; unclear D gene. The V end was cut by 3 bases, the J end by 5 bases, with 11 bases between. The CDR3 runs to 13 residues. Germline CDR1 is SEHNR and CDR2 is FQNEAQ (reference sequence). In nucleotides, the CDR3 is TGTGCCAGCAGCTTGGGCTTGGGCGACGAGCAGTACTTC. This sequence encodes CASSLGLGDEQYF.

This clone was observed a single time. The chain joins TRBV5-4 to TRBJ2-2; no reliable D call. The germline CDR1 and CDR2 sequences are SGHNT and YYREEE (reference sequence). The ends were cut back, 4 bases at V and 3 bases at J, with 10 bases in the middle. This CDR3 is built from 14 residues. The CDR3 loop reads CASSLPSDTGELFF. The CDR3 nucleotides read TGTGCCAGCAGCCTCCCCTCGGACACCGGGGAGCTGTTTTTT.

The J gene is TRBJ2-5, the V gene TRBV2; D possibly corresponds to TRBD1 (6 bases). Trimming cost V 4 bases and J 4 bases, with 19 bases left between them. The CDR3 has 16 residues. CDR1 is SNHLY, CDR2 FYNNEI, per germline. In DNA, the CDR3 is TGTGCCAGCAGTGCAGGGACATCCAGACCCGGAGAGACCCAGTACTTC. Amino acid sequence: CASSAGTSRPGETQYF.

V and J are TRBV4-3 and TRBJ2-3; 7 bases agree with TRBD2. The CDR3 is made up of 16 amino acids. The V and J ends lost 0 bases and 2 bases, in that order; junction bases with no gene match: 5. Germline lookup yields CDR1 LGHNA and CDR2 YSLEER. This chain's CDR3 is CASSQDGEGFTDTQYF. The CDR3 DNA sequence: TGCGCCAGCAGCCAAGACGGGGAGGGGTTCACAGATACGCAGTATTTT.

The chain has TRBV5-1 and TRBJ2-1, with TRBD2 matching 10 bases. CDR3 length: 16 residues. J lost 7 bases, V lost 4 bases, and 11 bases had no gene match. CDR1 and CDR2 (germline): SGHRS, YFSETQ. The CDR3 region has the DNA TGCGCCAGCAGCACCGGACTAGCGGAAGTTTGGAATGAGCAGTTCTTC. Amino acids: CASSTGLAEVWNEQFF.

The rearrangement joins TRBV7-3 to TRBJ2-1; 13 bases align to TRBD2. The CDR3 runs 15 residues. Germline CDR1 is SGHTA and CDR2 is FQGTGA. Trimming cost V 8 bases and J 5 bases; bases outside gene matches: 6. The DNA for the CDR3 is TGTGCCAGCTCCCCGGGACTAGCGGGGCACAATGAGCAGTTCTTC. It codes for CASSPGLAGHNEQFF.

The rearrangement joins TRBV18 to TRBJ1-1, with a possible D match to TRBD1 (5 bases). V lost 3 bases, J lost 4 bases, and 12 bases lay in between. Per germline, CDR1 KGHSH and CDR2 LQKENI. This CDR3 comprises 14 residues. CDR3 nucleotides: TGTGCCAGCTCACCGCAGGGACTGGCCACTGAAGCTTTCTTT. As protein: CASSPQGLATEAFF.

With regard to this clone: Other DNA sequences of this sample code for an identical CDR3. This chain links TRBV19 with TRBJ2-7; tentatively, D is TRBD2 (6 bases). The germline V gene encodes CDR1 LNHDA and CDR2 SQIVND (reference sequence). This CDR3 is built from 14 residues. Trimming removed 5 bases from V and 0 bases from J, with 11 bases in between. CDR3 bases: TGTGCCAGTAGTGGGACTCGGAGCTCCTACGAGCAGTACTTC. Protein: CASSGTRSSYEQYF.

V usage is TRBV5-6 and J usage is TRBJ1-5, with no clear D. V lost 4 bases and J 7 bases, leaving 15 bases between the germline ends. The CDR3 runs 14 residues. CDR1 and CDR2 (germline): SGHDT, YYEEEE. CDR3 in amino acids: CASSKDFIPQPQHF. The DNA for the CDR3 is TGTGCCAGCAGCAAGGACTTTATTCCCCAGCCCCAGCATTTT.

V gene TRBV4-1 combines with J gene TRBJ2-1; 11 nucleotides agree with TRBD2. CDR1 is MGHRA, CDR2 YSYEKL, per germline. This CDR3 contains 18 residues. V was pared by 0 bases and J by 1 base, with 5 bases of the junction left unmatched. CDR3 residues: CASSQDPRLAGSYNEQFF. The CDR3 bases are TGCGCCAGCAGCCAAGACCCAAGACTAGCGGGGTCCTACAATGAGCAGTTCTTC.

The chain joins TRBV18 to TRBJ2-3; 10 bases match TRBD2. The CDR3 sequence is 17 residues long. Trimming took 2 bases from V and 3 from J; bases not matched to a gene: 8. Germline V gene lookup returns CDR1 KGHSH and CDR2 LQKENI. The CDR3 spells CASSPTSGIKGTDTQYF. The CDR3 DNA is TGTGCCAGCTCACCAACTAGCGGGATAAAAGGTACAGATACGCAGTATTTT.

Note on this clone: Other DNA sequences from this sample encode an identical CDR3 as well. The chain is built from TRBV28 and TRBJ2-7, with 8 positions matching TRBD1. The J segment lost 4 bases and the V segment lost 2 bases, leaving 4 bases of the junction unmatched. CDR1 and CDR2 (germline): MDHEN, SYDVKM. There are 14 residues in the CDR3. The CDR3 coding sequence is TGTGCCAGCAGTTTACGACAGGGGAGGTACGAGCAGTACTTC. Its translation is CASSLRQGRYEQYF.

This chain joins TRBV2 and TRBJ1-1; a weak D match, TRBD1 (6 bases). Germline CDR1 and CDR2: SNHLY and FYNNEI. CDR3 length: 14 amino acids. V was clipped by 4 bases and J by 1 base, with 10 bases between them. The CDR3 DNA reads as TGTGCCAGCAGTGCCGGGACACCGAACACTGAAGCTTTCTTT. Its protein is CASSAGTPNTEAFF. The complete variable domain, with remaining parts taken from reference TRBV2 and TRBJ1-1, reads EPEVTQTPSHQVTQMGQEVILRCVPISNHLYFYWYRQILGQKVEFLVSFYNNEISEKSEIFDDQFSVERPDGSNFTLKIRSTKLEDSAMYFCASSAGTPNTEAFFGQGTRLTVV.

The chain uses TRBV11-3 and TRBJ2-2, with 12 nucleotides matching TRBD2. The junction had 13 bases not matched to a gene; V was cut back by 5 bases and J by 6 bases. Germline CDR1 is SGHNT and CDR2 is YENEEA. The CDR3 is made up of 18 amino acids. CDR3 region: CASSQPTLAGGGPGELFF. The CDR3 region has the DNA TGTGCCAGCAGCCAACCGACACTAGCGGGAGGAGGTCCCGGGGAGCTGTTTTTT.

The V call is TRBV6-4, the J call TRBJ2-1; the match to TRBD2 covers 10 bases. CDR3 length: 19 amino acids. Looked up from germline, CDR1 is MRHNA and CDR2 is SNTAGT. With V trimmed by 0 bases and J by 9 bases, 17 bases remained unmatched. The CDR3 nucleotides read TGTGCCAGCAGTGACTCGAATGACAGAGCGAGCGGGAGGGGGAGTGAGCAGTTCTTC. It translates to CASSDSNDRASGRGSEQFF.

This clone was seen only once. The CDR3 DNA is TGTGCCAGCAGTACTAGCGGGAGAGGCACCGGGGAGCTGTTTTTT. Translating gives CASSTSGRGTGELFF. The chain couples TRBV6-4 to TRBJ2-2; 11 nucleotides match TRBD2. The germline V gene has CDR1 MRHNA and CDR2 SNTAGT. The V segment lost 5 bases and the J segment 4 bases; nucleotides outside the gene matches: 3. This CDR3 region has 15 residues.

This clone came up once. This chain uses TRBV18 with TRBJ1-5; 7 positions agree with TRBD1. The CDR3 sequence is 18 residues long. The V and J ends lost 0 bases and 1 base, in that order; junction bases with no gene match: 9. Germline V gene data show CDR1 as KGHSH and CDR2 as LQKENI. This CDR3 is CASSPPIGQGGSNQPQHF. CDR3 in DNA: TGTGCCAGCTCACCACCTATCGGGCAGGGGGGCAGCAATCAGCCCCAGCATTTT.

V usage is TRBV9 and J usage is TRBJ2-5; 9 bases agree with TRBD2. With V trimmed by 4 bases and J by 5 bases, 3 bases remained unmatched. The CDR3 loop spans 13 amino acids. Looked up from germline, CDR1 is SGDLS and CDR2 is YYNGEE. CDR3 sequence: CASSLGTSETQYF. In DNA form, the CDR3 reads TGTGCCAGCAGCCTTGGGACTAGCGAGACCCAGTACTTC.

This chain uses TRBV18 with TRBJ1-2; 11 nucleotides align to TRBD1. Per the germline V gene, CDR1 is KGHSH and CDR2 is LQKENI. Trimming cost V 4 bases and J 3 bases; bases outside gene matches: 4. This CDR3 contains 15 residues. CDR3 protein: CASSQGTGGDYGYTF. The CDR3 nucleotides are TGTGCCAGCTCACAAGGGACAGGGGGAGACTATGGCTACACCTTC.